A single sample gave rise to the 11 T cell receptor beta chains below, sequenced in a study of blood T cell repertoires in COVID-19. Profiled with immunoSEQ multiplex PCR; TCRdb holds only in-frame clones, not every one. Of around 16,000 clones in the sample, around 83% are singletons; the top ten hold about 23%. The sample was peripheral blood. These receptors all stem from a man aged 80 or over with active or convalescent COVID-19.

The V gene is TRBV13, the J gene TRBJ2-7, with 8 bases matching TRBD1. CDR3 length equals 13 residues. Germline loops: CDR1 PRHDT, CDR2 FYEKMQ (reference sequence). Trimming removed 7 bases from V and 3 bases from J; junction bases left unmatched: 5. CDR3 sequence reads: CASTGTGFYEQYF. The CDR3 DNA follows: TGTGCCAGCACCGGGACAGGTTTCTACGAGCAGTACTTC.

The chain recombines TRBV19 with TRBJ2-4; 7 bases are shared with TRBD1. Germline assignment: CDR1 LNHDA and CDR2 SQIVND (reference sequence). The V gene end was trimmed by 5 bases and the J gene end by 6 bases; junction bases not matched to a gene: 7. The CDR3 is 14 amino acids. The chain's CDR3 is CASSQIGDRNIQYF. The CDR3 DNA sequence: TGTGCCAGTAGTCAAATAGGGGACAGAAACATTCAGTACTTC.

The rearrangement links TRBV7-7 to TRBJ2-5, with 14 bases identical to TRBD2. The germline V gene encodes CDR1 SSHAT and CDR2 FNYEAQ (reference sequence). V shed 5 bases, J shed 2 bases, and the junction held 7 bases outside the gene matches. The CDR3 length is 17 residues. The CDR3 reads CASSRGTSGGIQETQYF. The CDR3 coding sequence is TGTGCCAGCAGCCGGGGGACTAGCGGGGGAATACAAGAGACCCAGTACTTC.

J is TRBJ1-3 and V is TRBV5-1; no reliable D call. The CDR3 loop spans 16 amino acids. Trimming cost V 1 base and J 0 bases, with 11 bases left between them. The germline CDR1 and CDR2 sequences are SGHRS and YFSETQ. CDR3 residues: CASSLSGLNSGNTIYF. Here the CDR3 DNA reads TGCGCCAGCAGCTTGAGTGGCTTAAACTCTGGAAACACCATATATTTT.

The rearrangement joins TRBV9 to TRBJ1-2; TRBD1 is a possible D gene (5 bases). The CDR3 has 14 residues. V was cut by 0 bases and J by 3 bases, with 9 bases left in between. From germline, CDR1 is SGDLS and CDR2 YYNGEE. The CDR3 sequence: CASSVEGVDYGYTF. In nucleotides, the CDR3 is TGTGCCAGCAGCGTAGAAGGGGTGGACTATGGCTACACCTTC.

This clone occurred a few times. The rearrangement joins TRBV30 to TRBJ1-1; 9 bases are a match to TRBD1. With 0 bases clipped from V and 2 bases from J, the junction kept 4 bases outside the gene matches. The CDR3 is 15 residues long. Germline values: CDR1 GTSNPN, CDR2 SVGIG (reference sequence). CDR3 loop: CAWSVQTGGNTEAFF. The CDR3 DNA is TGTGCCTGGAGTGTACAGACAGGGGGAAACACTGAAGCTTTCTTT.

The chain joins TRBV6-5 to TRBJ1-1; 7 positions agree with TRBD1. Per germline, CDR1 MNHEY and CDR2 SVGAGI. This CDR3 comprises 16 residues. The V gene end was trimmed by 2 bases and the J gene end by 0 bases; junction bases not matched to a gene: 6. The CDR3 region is CASSYTSQGMNTEAFF. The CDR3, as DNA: TGTGCCAGCAGTTACACCTCACAGGGGATGAACACTGAAGCTTTCTTT.

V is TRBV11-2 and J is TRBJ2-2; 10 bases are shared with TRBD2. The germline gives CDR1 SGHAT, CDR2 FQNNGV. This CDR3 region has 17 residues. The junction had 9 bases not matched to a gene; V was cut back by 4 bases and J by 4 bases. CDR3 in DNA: TGTGCCAGCAGCTCAGCGGGGGGGCCTCGGATCACCGGGGAGCTGTTTTTT. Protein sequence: CASSSAGGPRITGELFF. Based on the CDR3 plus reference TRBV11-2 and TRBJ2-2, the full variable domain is EAGVAQSPRYKIIEKRQSVAFWCNPISGHATLYWYQQILGQGPKLLIQFQNNGVVDDSQLPKDRFSAERLKGVDSTLKIQPAKLEDSAVYLCASSSAGGPRITGELFFGEGSRLTVL.

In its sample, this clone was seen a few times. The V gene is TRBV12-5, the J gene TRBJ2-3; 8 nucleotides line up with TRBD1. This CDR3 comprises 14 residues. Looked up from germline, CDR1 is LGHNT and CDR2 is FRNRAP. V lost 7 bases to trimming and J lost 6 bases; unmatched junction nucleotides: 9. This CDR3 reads CASDLGQGRDTQYF. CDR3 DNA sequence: TGTGCTAGTGACCTAGGACAGGGACGTGATACGCAGTATTTT.

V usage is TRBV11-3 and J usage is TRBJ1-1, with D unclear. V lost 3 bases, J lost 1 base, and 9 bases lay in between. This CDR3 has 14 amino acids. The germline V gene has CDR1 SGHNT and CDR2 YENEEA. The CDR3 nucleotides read TGTGCCAGCAGCTTCAGGCACCAGAACACTGAAGCTTTCTTT. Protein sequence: CASSFRHQNTEAFF.

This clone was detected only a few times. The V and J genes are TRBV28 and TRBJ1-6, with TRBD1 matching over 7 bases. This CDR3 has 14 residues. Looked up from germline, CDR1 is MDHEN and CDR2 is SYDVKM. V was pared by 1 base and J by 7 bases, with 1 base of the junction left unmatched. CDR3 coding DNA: TGTGCCAGCAGTTTATCACAGGGGAATTCACCCCTCCACTTT. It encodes CASSLSQGNSPLHF.